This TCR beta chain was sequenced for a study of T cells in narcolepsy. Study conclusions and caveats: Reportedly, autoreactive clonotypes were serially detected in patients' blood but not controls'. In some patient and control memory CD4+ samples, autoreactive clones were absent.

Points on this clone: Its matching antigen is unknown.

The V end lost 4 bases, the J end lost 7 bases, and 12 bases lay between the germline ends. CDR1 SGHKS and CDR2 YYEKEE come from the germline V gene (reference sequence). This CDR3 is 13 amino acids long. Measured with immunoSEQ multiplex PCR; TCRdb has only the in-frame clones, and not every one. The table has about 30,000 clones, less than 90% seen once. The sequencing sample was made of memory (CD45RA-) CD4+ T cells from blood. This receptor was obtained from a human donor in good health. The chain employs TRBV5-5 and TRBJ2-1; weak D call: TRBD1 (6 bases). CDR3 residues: CASSPDRSNEQFF. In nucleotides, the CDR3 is TGTGCCAGCAGCCCGGACAGAAGTAATGAGCAGTTCTTC.